The clone carrying this T cell receptor beta chain has a count of ten or more. Antigen: not known. The sample originates from a study of T cells in Graves' hyperthyroidism and ophthalmopathy. Germline V CDR1 and CDR2: MNHEY, SMNVEV (reference sequence). This CDR3 contains 16 residues. Trimming removed 9 bases from V and 0 bases from J, with 18 bases in between. General observations from the study: Most thyroid-expanded clonotypes above 0.001 were also found in blood.

Using RNA transcripts as the source, TCR beta CDR3 regions were amplified. HTBI primers drove first-round RT-PCR of the TCR CDR3. TCRdb redid the calling of the multiplex PCR reads with MiXCR, one entry per CDR3 protein. The profile covers 300,000 to 450,000 distinct CDR3 sequences, with approximately 14% appearing a single time and 9.5% to 12% taken by the ten largest. Graves' hyperthyroidism is called stable when ophthalmopathy does not progress within 18 months. These patients, aged 18 to 65, had recently diagnosed hyperthyroidism lasting under 2 months. Thyroid ultrasound and orbital computed tomography, with clinical symptoms and serum thyroxine and TRAb, informed diagnoses.

The sequenced sample consisted of blood. This clonotype was obtained from a woman aged 55-75 years with Graves' hyperthyroidism. This rearrangement joins TRBV27 to TRBJ2-1, with D maybe TRBD2 (6 bases). The CDR3 DNA reads as TGTGCCAGTATTCCCACCGGGAGATACTCCTACAATGAGCAGTTCTTC. Protein: CASIPTGRYSYNEQFF.